This TCR beta chain was recorded in a study of blood T cell repertoires in COVID-19 (dated by TCRdb to 2020 to 2022). With respect to the entire study: The collaborator samples originated in the United States, Italy and Spain and spanned the acute and convalescent phases of COVID-19. The dataset comprised deeply sampled blood TCRbeta repertoires from subjects exposed to, actively infected with, or recovered from COVID-19. The repertoires were made available in a free public database intended to serve as a resource for research on the immune response to SARS-CoV-2. The samples were drawn from the first 160 participants of the ongoing ImmuneRACE study and from roughly 1,300 subjects provided by 6 global collaborators. Sample metadata almost always included a de-identified subject ID, COVID-19 status, age in years and sex. Where available, HLA class I and class II types were obtained from metadata supplied by the sample provider rather than from assay-based typing. The prospective study material was composed of cDNA or gDNA derived from T cells, B-cell-depleted T cells, or PBMCs.

Reading from cysteine to phenylalanine, the CDR3 counts 13 amino acids. The sequence is cut down to CDR3 DNA, 39 bases in frame from base 1. Looking up the germline V gene (reference sequence) yields CDR1 SGHNT and CDR2 YYREEE. V gives up 0 bases and J gives up 1 base, and the segment between their germline ends measures 3 bases. The paper as a whole reports these results and caveats: The quantity of clinical and demographic metadata differed by source and by participant and was supplied without curation.

TCRbeta CDR3 regions were amplified from genomic DNA by means of the immunoSEQ Assay, a bias-controlled multiplex PCR. The published analysis was carried out like this. The number of nucleated cells in each sample was estimated from the amplification of reference gene primers within the assay. To quantify the absolute abundance of each unique TCRbeta CDR3 rearrangement, sequence reads were collapsed and filtered. For each sample, productive Simpson clonality was calculated as the square root of Simpson's diversity index over productive rearrangements. The table comes from immuneACCESS by way of TCRdb, which keeps in-frame sequences with V and J called. Part of the clones is missing from these tables; in studies checked, under half for an unresolved V gene and the rest for unknown reasons. D and trimming were read from the DNA, whereas the V and J calls and clone size are those reported in that table. The sample table lists roughly 240,000 clones, approximately 88% of them with a count of one. Clones ranked in the top ten supply under 2.5% of the sample.

Participants in the prospective study were aged about 18 to 90 years, lived in more than 20 United States geographic areas, and enrolled through a virtual design. Cohort assignment in the prospective study relied on participant-reported clinical history from a screening survey and a study questionnaire. Mobile phlebotomists in the prospective study collected whole blood, serum and a nasopharyngeal or oropharyngeal swab from every participant. Prospective study participants could optionally give additional blood draws and questionnaires over an approximately two-month period. Prospective study blood samples were shipped either frozen or at room temperature before DNA extraction. Remarks on this clone: Which antigen it targets is not known. Base qualities are missing; no much larger clone stands one base away.

Recombination joined TRBV5-4 with TRBJ2-3; the D gene cannot be resolved reliably. The receptor was derived from a woman aged 40-49 years with acute COVID-19. The sequenced sample consisted of PBMCs or T cells enriched from blood (not recorded which). The CDR3 sequence is CASSLAGTDTQYF. The nucleotides are TGTGCCAGCAGCTTGGCCGGCACAGATACGCAGTATTTT.